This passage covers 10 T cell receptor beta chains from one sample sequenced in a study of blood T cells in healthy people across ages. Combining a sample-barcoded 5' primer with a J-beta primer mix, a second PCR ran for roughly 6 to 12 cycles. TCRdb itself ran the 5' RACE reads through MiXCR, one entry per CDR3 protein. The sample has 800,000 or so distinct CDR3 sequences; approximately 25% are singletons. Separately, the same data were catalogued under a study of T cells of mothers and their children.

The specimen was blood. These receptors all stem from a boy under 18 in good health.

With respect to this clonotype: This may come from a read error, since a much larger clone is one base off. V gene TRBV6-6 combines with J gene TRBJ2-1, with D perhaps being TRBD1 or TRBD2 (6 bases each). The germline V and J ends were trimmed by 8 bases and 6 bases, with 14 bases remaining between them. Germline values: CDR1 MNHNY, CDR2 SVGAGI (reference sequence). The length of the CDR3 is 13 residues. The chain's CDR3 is CASRPPGANEQFF. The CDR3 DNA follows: TGTGCCAGCCGCCCCCCGGGGGCCAATGAGCAGTTCTTC.

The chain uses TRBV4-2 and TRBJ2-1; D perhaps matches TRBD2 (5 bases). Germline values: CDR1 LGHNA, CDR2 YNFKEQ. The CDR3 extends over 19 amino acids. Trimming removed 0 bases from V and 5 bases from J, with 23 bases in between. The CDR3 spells CASSQDLNVALPWDNEQFF. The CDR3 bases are TGTGCCAGCAGCCAAGATCTGAATGTAGCGCTCCCCTGGGACAATGAGCAGTTCTTC.

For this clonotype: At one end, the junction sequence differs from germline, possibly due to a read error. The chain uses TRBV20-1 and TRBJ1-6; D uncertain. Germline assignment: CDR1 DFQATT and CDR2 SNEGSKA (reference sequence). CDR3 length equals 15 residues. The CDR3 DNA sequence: TGCAGTGCTGGAGACTTTGGGCAGGCCCGATCACCCCTCCACTTT. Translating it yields CSAGDFGQARSPLHF.

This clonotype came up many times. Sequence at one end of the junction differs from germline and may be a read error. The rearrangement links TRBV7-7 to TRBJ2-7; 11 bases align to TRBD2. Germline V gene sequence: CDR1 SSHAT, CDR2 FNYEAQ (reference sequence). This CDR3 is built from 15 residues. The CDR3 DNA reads TGTGCTAGCAGCCCGGGGCTAGCGGGAGGTTACGAGCAGTACTTC. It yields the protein CASSPGLAGGYEQYF.

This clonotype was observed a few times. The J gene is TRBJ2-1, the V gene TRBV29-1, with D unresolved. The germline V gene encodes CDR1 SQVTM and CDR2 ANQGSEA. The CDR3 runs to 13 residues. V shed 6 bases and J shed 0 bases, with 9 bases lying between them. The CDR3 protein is CSVQPSSYNEQFF. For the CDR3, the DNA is TGCAGCGTCCAGCCGAGCTCCTACAATGAGCAGTTCTTC.

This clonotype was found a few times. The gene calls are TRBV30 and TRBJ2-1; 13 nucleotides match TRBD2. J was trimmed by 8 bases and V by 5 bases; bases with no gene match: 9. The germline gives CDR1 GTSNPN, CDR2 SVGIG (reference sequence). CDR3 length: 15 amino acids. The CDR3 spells CAWVGLAGFSHEQFF. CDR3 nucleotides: TGTGCCTGGGTGGGACTAGCGGGATTTAGCCATGAGCAGTTCTTC.

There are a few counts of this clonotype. Here the CDR3 DNA reads TGTGCCAGCAGCTCGGACAGGGGGCGCATGAACACTGAAGCTTTCTTT. Encoded protein: CASSSDRGRMNTEAFF. This chain connects TRBV7-2 to TRBJ1-1; 11 bases agree with TRBD1. This CDR3 contains 16 residues. Trimming at V came to 4 bases and at J to 0 bases, leaving 4 bases not matched to a gene. CDR1 is SGHTA and CDR2 is FQGNSA in the germline V gene. The complete variable domain, with remaining parts taken from reference TRBV7-2 and TRBJ1-1, reads GAGVSQSPSNKVTEKGKDVELRCDPISGHTALYWYRQSLGQGLEFLIYFQGNSAPDKSGLPSDRFSAERTGGSVSTLTIQRTQQEDSAVYLCASSSDRGRMNTEAFFGQGTRLTVV.

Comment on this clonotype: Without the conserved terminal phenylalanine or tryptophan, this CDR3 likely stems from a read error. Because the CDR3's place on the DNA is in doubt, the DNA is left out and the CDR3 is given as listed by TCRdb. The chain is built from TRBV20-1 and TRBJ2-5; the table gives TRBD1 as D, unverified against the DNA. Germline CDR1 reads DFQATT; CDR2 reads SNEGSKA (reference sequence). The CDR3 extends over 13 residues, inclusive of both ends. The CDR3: CSARSAGGGQSGL.

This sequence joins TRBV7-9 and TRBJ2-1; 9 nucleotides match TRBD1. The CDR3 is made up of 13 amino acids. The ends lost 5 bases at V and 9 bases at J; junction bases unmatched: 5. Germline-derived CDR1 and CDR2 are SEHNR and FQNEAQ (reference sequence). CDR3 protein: CASSLDRGTEQFF. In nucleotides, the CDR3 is TGTGCCAGCAGCCTGGACAGGGGTACTGAGCAGTTCTTC.

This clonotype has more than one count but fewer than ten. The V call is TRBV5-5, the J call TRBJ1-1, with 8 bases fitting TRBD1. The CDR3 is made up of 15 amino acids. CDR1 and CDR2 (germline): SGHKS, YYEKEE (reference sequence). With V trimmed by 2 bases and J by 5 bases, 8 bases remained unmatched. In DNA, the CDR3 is TGTGCCAGCAGCTTCACTTATACAGGGGGAACTGAAGCTTTCTTT. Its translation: CASSFTYTGGTEAFF.